Here is one TCR beta chain with its context. The target antigen is unknown. The sample originates from a study of T-cell memory formation after mild COVID-19. Study-level findings and limits: Among clones peaking at day 37 in the second wave, SARS-CoV-2 specificity remained unconfirmed. Clones shrinking from day 15 to 85 showed even CD4/CD8 mixes; later expanders tilted CD4+.

TCRdb fed the 5' RACE reads into MiXCR, producing one record per CDR3 protein. In the table there are roughly 150,000 distinct CDR3 sequences, around 15% of which are singletons. Looked up from germline, CDR1 is LNHDA and CDR2 is SQIVND (reference sequence). The junction had 15 bases not matched to a gene; V was cut back by 5 bases and J by 0 bases. The CDR3 extends over 20 amino acids. This receptor was identified in an adult woman who had mild COVID-19 (a few samples of this study predate the infection). Cell type and time point are not known. The chain uses TRBV19 and TRBJ2-1, with TRBD2 matching 11 bases. Sequenced sample: PBMCs or a T cell subset sorted from them (not recorded which). CDR3 sequence reads: CASSARGLAERRSSYNEQFF. The DNA for the CDR3 is TGTGCCAGTAGTGCGCGGGGACTAGCGGAACGGAGGAGCTCCTACAATGAGCAGTTCTTC.